This T cell receptor beta chain comes out of a study of T cell changes during pregnancy in multiple sclerosis. This clone was detected once. V was clipped by 3 bases and J by 6 bases; unmatched bases: 1. Germline V gene lookup returns CDR1 KGHSH and CDR2 LQKENI. The CDR3 extends over 13 amino acids. Method: immunoSEQ multiplex PCR; TCRdb's copy keeps in-frame clones and lacks some. The sample has some 85,000 clones, 94% seen once; the top ten hold under 0.85%. This receptor was taken from a female donor with multiple sclerosis, enrolled in a pregnancy study. The specimen was peripheral blood, collected in the third trimester of pregnancy. This chain joins TRBV18 and TRBJ2-3; 9 bases agree with TRBD1. The CDR3 coding sequence is TGTGCCAGCTCACCCGACAGGGGGGATACGCAGTATTTT. It codes for CASSPDRGDTQYF. The full variable domain, with the rest looked up from reference TRBV18 and TRBJ2-3, is NAGVMQNPRHLVRRRGQEARLRCSPMKGHSHVYWYRQLPEEGLKFMVYLQKENIIDESGMPKERFSAEFPKEGPSILRIQQVVRGDSAAYFCASSPDRGDTQYFGPGTRLTVL.